Below, one TCR beta chain is given with its context. As yet, its antigen is unknown. This CDR3 comprises 14 residues. Germline-derived CDR1 and CDR2 are MNHEY and SVGEGT. The V end lost 2 bases, the J end lost 8 bases, and 13 bases lay between the germline ends. The data belong to a study of T-cell memory formation after mild COVID-19. The overall study: TCR clusters showed largely donor specificity. Study-wide results and limits: In pre-infection memory, a portion of responding clones appeared, which suggested that cross-reactive memory joined. Shrinking CD4+ clones were chiefly CM and EM; CD8+ ones were chiefly EMRA.

TCRdb reanalysed the 5' RACE reads using MiXCR and keeps one entry per CDR3 protein. The profile covers tens of thousands of distinct CDR3 sequences, with 25% to 35% appearing a single time and about 40% taken by the ten largest. Sequenced: PBMCs or a T cell subset sorted from them (not recorded which). This TCR came from a man younger than 30 who had mild COVID-19 (a few samples of this study predate the infection). Cell type and time point are not known. This chain joins TRBV6-2 or TRBV6-3 and TRBJ2-1, with D perhaps matching TRBD2 (5 bases). The CDR3 sequence: CASSYPDLLDEQFF. The CDR3 region has the DNA TGTGCCAGCAGTTACCCGGACTTGTTGGATGAGCAGTTCTTC.